This T cell receptor (beta chain) was documented in a study of blood T cell repertoires in COVID-19. As for the study in general: The cDNA or gDNA used as material had been derived from T cells, B-cell-depleted T cells, or PBMCs.

This clone was found a few times. Authors' data handling: Amplification of reference gene primers provided the estimated nucleated cell counts. Libraries were prepared by immunoSEQ multiplex PCR; TCRdb keeps only in-frame clonotypes and omits some of them. V, J and clone size were drawn from that table, and D and trimming were deduced from the DNA. The sample carries approximately 180,000 clones, over 65% recorded once. A Seattle source enrolled patients during active infection and followed them longitudinally. Per the germline V gene, CDR1 is MNHEY and CDR2 is SVGEGT. The CDR3 totals 17 residues. J gave up 0 bases and V 4 bases, and 8 bases lay outside the gene matches.

This clonotype originated in a person between 65 and 79 years old with COVID-19, enrolled during active disease. Material for sequencing was peripheral blood. The chain joins TRBV6-2 or TRBV6-3 to TRBJ2-3; 9 bases fit TRBD2. The CDR3 loop reads CASSLGSTSGSTDTQYF. The DNA for the CDR3 is TGTGCCAGCAGTTTAGGGTCGACTAGCGGTAGCACAGATACGCAGTATTTT.